In its sample, the clone carrying this T cell receptor (beta chain) was seen once. The time point is: blood from clinic visit 5 months post-surgery; TSC patient then seizure free. Patients received at least one anti-epileptic drug before surgery. Per the germline V gene, CDR1 is MGHRA and CDR2 is YSYEKL. This CDR3 has 14 residues. V lost 0 bases and J lost 5, with 10 bases in between. These data originate in a study of brain T cells in children with intractable seizures. Profiled with immunoSEQ multiplex PCR; TCRdb holds only in-frame clones, not every one. This table holds hundreds of thousands of clones, roughly 92% found once.

The material sequenced was peripheral blood, taken more than 4 months after surgery. This chain uses TRBV4-1 with TRBJ2-5; unclear D gene. This TCR derives from a boy under two years old with tuberous sclerosis and intractable seizures. CDR3 protein: CASSQEDTAETQYF. The CDR3 region has the DNA TGCGCCAGCAGCCAAGAAGACACCGCCGAGACCCAGTACTTC.